This paragraph reports one TCR beta chain. The sample belongs to a study of T cell changes during pregnancy in multiple sclerosis. Libraries were prepared by immunoSEQ multiplex PCR; TCRdb keeps only in-frame clonotypes and omits some of them. The table has approximately 63,000 clones, 85% to 95% seen once. The length of the CDR3 is 15 residues. Germline V gene sequence: CDR1 MNHEY, CDR2 SMNVEV (reference sequence). Trimming pared 6 bases from V and 4 bases from J, leaving 15 bases between. The material sequenced was peripheral blood, taken in the third trimester of pregnancy. The sequence was collected from a female donor in good health, enrolled as a control in a pregnancy study. The rearrangement links TRBV27 to TRBJ2-2; TRBD1 is a possible D gene (5 bases). CDR3 bases: TGTGCCAGCAGCCTCTCAGGGTCGGGCACCGGGGAGCTGTTTTTT. This translates into CASSLSGSGTGELFF.